Listed here are 7 T cell receptor beta chains from one sample, sequenced in a study of blood T cells in healthy people across ages. A second PCR of about 6 to 12 cycles used a sample-barcoded 5' primer and a J-beta primer mix. From the 5' RACE reads, TCRdb called clonotypes with MiXCR, one entry per CDR3 protein. The repertoire consists of 850,000 to 1,100,000 distinct CDR3 sequences, with under 40% occurring once and the leading ten covering around 12%. Source material: blood. The receptors were sampled from a man aged 18 to 29 in good health.

This clonotype was recorded many times. Sequence at one end of the junction differs from germline and may be a read error. The gene calls are TRBV5-1 and TRBJ2-3; D is possibly TRBD1 (5 bases). CDR3 length: 13 amino acids. Germline V gene data show CDR1 as SGHRS and CDR2 as YFSETQ. The CDR3 spells CASSRGGSDTQYF. The CDR3 DNA reads as TGTGCCAGCAGTAGGGGTGGGTCAGATACGCAGTATTTT.

This clonotype was recorded once. V gene TRBV7-2 combines with J gene TRBJ2-7, with 7 bases lining up with TRBD1. V shed 1 base, J shed 5 bases, and the junction held 11 bases outside the gene matches. This CDR3 comprises 16 residues. CDR1 SGHTA and CDR2 FQGNSA come from the germline V gene. For the CDR3, the DNA is TGTGCCAGCAGCTTAGGGCCGAGCCAGGGGGAAGACGAGCAGTACTTC. It specifies CASSLGPSQGEDEQYF.

The chain links TRBV5-1 to TRBJ2-2, with unresolved D. This CDR3 is 17 amino acids long. Trimming took off 5 bases at V and 1 base at J, with 18 bases between the two ends. The V gene's germline CDR1 is SGHRS and CDR2 YFSETQ. CDR3 sequence: CASRDPQSLMNTGELFF. Written as DNA, the CDR3 is TGCGCCAGCAGAGACCCACAGAGTTTGATGAACACCGGGGAGCTGTTTTTT.

In its sample, this clonotype was seen a few times. CDR3: CSVPTRGGNQPQHF. As DNA, the CDR3 is TGCAGTGTCCCGACGAGAGGTGGCAATCAGCCCCAGCATTTT. The chain links TRBV20-1 to TRBJ1-5, with D uncertain. CDR3 length equals 14 residues. Germline V lookup: CDR1 DFQATT, CDR2 SNEGSKA (reference sequence). Trimming pared 7 bases from V and 2 bases from J, leaving 15 bases between.

Note on this clonotype: Germline is not matched at one junction end, which may reflect a read error. The chain's CDR3 is CASSLNTNGVYDYTF. The CDR3 DNA is TGTGCCAGCAGTTTAAACACTAATGGCGTCTATGACTACACCTTC. The chain recombines TRBV28 with TRBJ1-2; no clear D. The CDR3 loop spans 15 amino acids. CDR1 and CDR2 from the germline V gene are MDHEN and SYDVKM.

The V and J genes are TRBV5-1 and TRBJ1-1; D not certain. The length of the CDR3 is 15 residues. The germline V and J ends were trimmed by 0 bases and 0 bases, with 9 bases remaining between them. Germline CDR1 reads SGHRS; CDR2 reads YFSETQ. In DNA form, the CDR3 reads TGCGCCAGCAGCTTGGACATTATCATGAACACTGAAGCTTTCTTT. Translated, it gives CASSLDIIMNTEAFF.

This chain uses TRBV7-2 with TRBJ2-5; 7 bases are shared with TRBD2. With V trimmed by 5 bases and J by 11 bases, 17 bases remained unmatched. The CDR3 runs 15 residues. CDR1 and CDR2 (germline): SGHTA, FQGNSA. CDR3: CASSLSGVLNNEQYF. The CDR3 DNA reads TGTGCCAGCAGCCTCAGCGGGGTCCTGAACAATGAGCAGTACTTC.